The 4 T cell receptor beta chains in this list originate from one sample, sequenced in a study of PD-L1 blockade in urothelial cancer. Sample time point: pretreatment peripheral blood. TCRdb's table, derived via immunoSEQ multiplex PCR, lists solely in-frame clones and lacks some. Of about 95,000 clones listed, roughly 89% were seen once; the top ten hold around 1.5%. The specimen comprised PBMCs, sampled around atezolizumab (anti-PD-L1) treatment. The receptors were sampled from a man aged 55 to 70 with urothelial cancer.

The chain combines TRBV6-5 with TRBJ2-7, with D possibly TRBD1 on 6 matching bases. The V end lost 0 bases, the J end lost 6 bases, and 15 bases lay between the germline ends. This CDR3 contains 15 residues. Germline V CDR1 and CDR2: MNHEY, SVGAGI. The CDR3 DNA is TGTGCCAGCAGTTACTCGATCGTACAGGGAAGCGAGCAGTACTTC. Encoded protein: CASSYSIVQGSEQYF.

The V and J genes are TRBV5-5 and TRBJ2-3, with 13 bases identical to TRBD2. The V gene end was trimmed by 3 bases and the J gene end by 4 bases; junction bases not matched to a gene: 8. This CDR3 region has 17 residues. The germline V gene has CDR1 SGHKS and CDR2 YYEKEE (reference sequence). CDR3 bases: TGTGCCAGCAGCTCCGGGACTAGCGGGACTGTCCCAGATACGCAGTATTTT. It encodes CASSSGTSGTVPDTQYF.

The gene calls are TRBV28 and TRBJ2-7; 8 bases map to TRBD1. CDR3 size: 13 residues. Germline V gene lookup returns CDR1 MDHEN and CDR2 SYDVKM. Trimming took 3 bases from V and 6 from J; bases not matched to a gene: 4. The CDR3, as DNA: TGTGCCAGCAGTTTGGGCAGGGGGCGCGAGCAGTACTTC. Amino acid sequence: CASSLGRGREQYF.

The chain joins TRBV5-1 to TRBJ1-4; D is uncertain. Germline CDR1 is SGHRS and CDR2 is YFSETQ. With 1 base removed from V and 7 bases from J, the gap between germline ends came to 5 bases. The CDR3 consists of 12 residues. The DNA for the CDR3 is TGCGCCAGCAGCTTGAGCGGTGAAAAACTGTTTTTT. This sequence encodes CASSLSGEKLFF.